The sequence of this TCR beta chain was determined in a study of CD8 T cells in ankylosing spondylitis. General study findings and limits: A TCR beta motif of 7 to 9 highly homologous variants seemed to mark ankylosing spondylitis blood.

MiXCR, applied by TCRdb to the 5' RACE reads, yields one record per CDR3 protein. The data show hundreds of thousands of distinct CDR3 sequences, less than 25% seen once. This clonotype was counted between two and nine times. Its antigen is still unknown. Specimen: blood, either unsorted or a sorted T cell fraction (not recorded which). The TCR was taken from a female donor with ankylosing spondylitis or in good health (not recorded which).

The CDR3 reads CSGHPGPSWETQYF. The CDR3, as DNA: TGCAGTGGCCACCCGGGGCCGTCATGGGAGACCCAGTACTTC. The gene calls are TRBV20-1 and TRBJ2-5; either TRBD1 or TRBD2 may fit D (5 bases each). Between the trimmed V and J ends, which lost 7 bases and 5 bases, there was a span of 20 bases. Germline V CDR1 and CDR2: DFQATT, SNEGSKA (reference sequence). There are 14 residues in the CDR3.